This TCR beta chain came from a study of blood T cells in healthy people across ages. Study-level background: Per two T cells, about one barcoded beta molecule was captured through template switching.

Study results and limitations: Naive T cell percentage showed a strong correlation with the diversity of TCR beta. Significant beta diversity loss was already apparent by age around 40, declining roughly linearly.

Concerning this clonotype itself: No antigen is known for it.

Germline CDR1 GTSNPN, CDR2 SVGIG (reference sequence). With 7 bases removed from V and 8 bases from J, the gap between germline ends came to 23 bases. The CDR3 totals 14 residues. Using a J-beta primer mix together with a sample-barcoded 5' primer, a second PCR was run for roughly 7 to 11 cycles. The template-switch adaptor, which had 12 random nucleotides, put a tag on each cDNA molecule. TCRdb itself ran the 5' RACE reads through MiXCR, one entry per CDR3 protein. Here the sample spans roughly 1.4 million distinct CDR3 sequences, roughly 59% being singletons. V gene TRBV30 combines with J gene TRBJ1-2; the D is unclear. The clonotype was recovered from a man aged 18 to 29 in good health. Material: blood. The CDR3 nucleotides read TGTGCCTCGGAGCAGCTCTCAAGGGTTGGGGGCTACACCTTC. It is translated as CASEQLSRVGGYTF.